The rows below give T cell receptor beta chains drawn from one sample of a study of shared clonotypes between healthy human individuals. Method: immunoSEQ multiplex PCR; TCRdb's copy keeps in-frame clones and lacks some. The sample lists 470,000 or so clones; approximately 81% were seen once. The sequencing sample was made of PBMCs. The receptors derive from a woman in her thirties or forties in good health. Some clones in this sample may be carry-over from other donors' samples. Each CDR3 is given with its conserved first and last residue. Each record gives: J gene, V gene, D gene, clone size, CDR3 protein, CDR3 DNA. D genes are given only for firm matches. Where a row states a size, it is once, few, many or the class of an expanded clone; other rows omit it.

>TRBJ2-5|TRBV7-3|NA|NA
CASAPGAFETQYF
TGTGCCAGCGCCCCAGGGGCATTTGAGACCCAGTACTTC
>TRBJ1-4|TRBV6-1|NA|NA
CASRKDVATNEKLFF
TGTGCCAGCAGGAAGGACGTTGCAACTAATGAAAAACTGTTTTTT
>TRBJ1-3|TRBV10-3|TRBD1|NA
CAISGRDRGFSGNTIYF
TGTGCCATCAGCGGCCGGGACAGGGGTTTTTCTGGAAACACCATATATTTT
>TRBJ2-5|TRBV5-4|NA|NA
CASSTSRDRSQETQYF
TGTGCCAGCAGCACTAGCCGGGACAGAAGCCAAGAGACCCAGTACTTC
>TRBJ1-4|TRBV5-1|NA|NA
CASSPYGQGRNEKLFF
TGCGCCAGCAGCCCCTATGGGCAGGGCCGGAATGAAAAACTGTTTTTT
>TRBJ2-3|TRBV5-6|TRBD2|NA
CASSLVLAGGPSSADTQYF
TGTGCCAGCAGCTTGGTACTAGCGGGAGGCCCGTCATCCGCAGATACGCAGTATTTT
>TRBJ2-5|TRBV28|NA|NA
CASSFGSEETQYF
TGTGCCAGCAGTTTTGGCAGCGAAGAGACCCAGTACTTC
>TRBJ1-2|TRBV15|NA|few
CATSREVSGYGYTF
TGTGCCACCAGCAGAGAGGTCAGCGGCTATGGCTACACCTTC
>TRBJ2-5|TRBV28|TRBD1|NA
CASSLENRGRETQYF
TGTGCCAGCAGTTTAGAGAACAGGGGGCGAGAGACCCAGTACTTC
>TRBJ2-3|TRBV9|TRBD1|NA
CASSFRDRADTQYF
TGTGCCAGCAGCTTCAGGGACAGGGCAGATACGCAGTATTTT
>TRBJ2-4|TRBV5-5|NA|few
CASSFAGSKTKNIQYF
TGTGCCAGCAGCTTCGCCGGTTCCAAAACCAAAAACATTCAGTACTTC
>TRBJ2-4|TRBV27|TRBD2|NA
CASSLMVAGKNIQYF
TGTGCCAGCAGTTTGATGGTAGCGGGAAAAAACATTCAGTACTTC
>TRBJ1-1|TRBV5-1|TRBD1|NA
CASSLAGQGLNTEAFF
TGCGCCAGCAGCTTGGCTGGACAGGGTTTGAACACTGAAGCTTTCTTT
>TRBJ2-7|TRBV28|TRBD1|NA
CASSLRPGQGDYEQYF
TGTGCCAGCAGCCTAAGGCCGGGACAGGGAGACTACGAGCAGTACTTC
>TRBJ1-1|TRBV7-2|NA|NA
CASSLESLVSEAFF
TGTGCCAGCAGCTTAGAGAGTTTGGTCAGTGAAGCTTTCTTT
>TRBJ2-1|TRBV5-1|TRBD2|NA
CASSLGPSGTSEQFF
TGCGCCAGCAGCTTAGGCCCAAGCGGGACCAGTGAGCAGTTCTTC
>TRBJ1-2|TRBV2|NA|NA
CASTTAGGYTF
TGTGCCAGCACAACTGCGGGTGGCTACACCTTC
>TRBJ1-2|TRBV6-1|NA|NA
CASSEAGGLGGYTF
TGTGCCAGCAGTGAAGCGGGCGGTTTGGGTGGCTACACCTTC
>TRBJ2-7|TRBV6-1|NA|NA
CASSENGSPYEQYF
TGTGCCAGCAGTGAAAATGGATCGCCCTACGAGCAGTACTTC
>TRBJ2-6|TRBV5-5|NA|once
CASSLPGANVLTF
TGTGCCAGCAGCCTGCCTGGGGCCAACGTCCTGACTTTC
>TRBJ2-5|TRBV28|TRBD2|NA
CASTPPGLAGGRQYF
TGTGCCAGCACCCCCCCGGGACTAGCGGGAGGGCGCCAGTACTTC
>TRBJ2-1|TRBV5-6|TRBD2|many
CASSWTSRGQFF
TGTGCCAGCAGCTGGACTAGCCGGGGGCAGTTCTTC
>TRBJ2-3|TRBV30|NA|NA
CAWSVIADLNTQYF
TGTGCCTGGAGTGTAATAGCGGATCTCAATACGCAGTATTTT
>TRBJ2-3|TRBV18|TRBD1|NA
CASSPKDRGYTDTQYF
TGTGCCAGCTCACCAAAAGACAGGGGGTACACAGATACGCAGTATTTT